The T cell receptor (beta chain) under discussion was sequenced for a study of esophageal squamous cell carcinoma under preoperative chemotherapy. On the study more broadly: Both tumor-infiltrating lymphocytes and peripheral blood T cells had their TCR repertoires profiled.

In this sample, this clonotype is medium-sized. TCRdb re-called the PCR reads with MiXCR, one entry per CDR3 protein. The table lists more than 9,500 distinct CDR3 sequences, approximately 54% of them singletons, with 16% in the top ten. V gave up 7 bases and J gave up 6 bases; unmatched junction bases: 15. This CDR3 contains 19 residues. Germline V CDR1 and CDR2: MNHNS, SASEGT. Time point meaning: before preoperative PTX-NDP chemotherapy. The specimen was collected from a patient given preoperative chemotherapy. The origin of this receptor is a human donor with esophageal squamous cell carcinoma. The donor label of this sample is uncertain. The chain is built from TRBV6-1 and TRBJ2-2, with 15 bases lining up with TRBD2. The CDR3 region is CASTKTHGLAGGPPGELFF. In DNA, the CDR3 is TGTGCCAGCACCAAAACTCACGGACTAGCGGGAGGGCCCCCCGGGGAGCTGTTTTTT.